This is a list of T cell receptor beta chains from one sample in a study of OX40 agonist ivuxolimab in advanced cancers. Clones were read by immunoSEQ multiplex PCR, and TCRdb kept only the in-frame ones, dropping some. The sample lists roughly 77,000 clones, 84% seen once, with more than 0.5% in the top ten. The sample was CD4+ or CD8+ T cells sorted from blood, taken in a trial of the OX40 agonist ivuxolimab. These receptors came from an adult with an advanced solid tumor such as melanoma, head and neck, liver or kidney cancer. Both conserved end residues are part of each CDR3.

v_gene,CDR3aa
TRBV5-4,CASSLVPQPEAFF
TRBV5-1,CASNMGRSGGRDEQYF
TRBV18,CASSPGVADTQYF
TRBV4-3,CASSQGGLERGEQFF
TRBV5-1,CASSLGQGAVTGELFF
TRBV5-4,CASSLGRTRVETQYF
TRBV7-9,CASSFGTTNEKLFF
TRBV5-1,CASRSQGLGNSGELFF
TRBV28,CASSPLRPDSYNSPLHF
TRBV4-2,CASSQGQETQYF
TRBV9,CASSVDGGVHEQYF
TRBV18,CASSSGQGMENTEAFF
TRBV29-1,CSVDSYRGGLFF
TRBV30,CAWSLEGGELFF
TRBV7-3,CASSLADQGIQYF
TRBV12-1,CASSFCIPPRLFGCTDTQYF
TRBV18,CASSPREEDYTQYF
TRBV7-2,CASSLRRGTMNTEAFF
TRBV19,CASSRDRRTGELFF
TRBV29-1,CSVEVKTGAYEQYF
TRBV5-6,CASSPDPPGSYNEQFF
TRBV11-2,CASSTVGGGYEQYF
TRBV9,CASSIAGQGGHEQYF
TRBV6-5,CASSGMYNTDTQYF
TRBV7-9,CASRRGFQETQYF
TRBV21-1,CASRLTDYTEAFF
TRBV6-5,CASSRGMNTEAFF
TRBV18,CASSPPARGIAGANVLTF
TRBV27,CASSLGSAKNIQYF
TRBV7-2,CASSLDRGDYGYTF
TRBV7-9,CASSLRGGQREAFF
TRBV6-6,CASSYLASGRYEQYF
TRBV19,CASSIGTSGGAGQYF
TRBV27,CASSPIGVTYEQYF
TRBV13,CASSLGKPQGTQYF
TRBV7-5,CARSSQTDRKETQYF
TRBV18,CASSPYNTGELFF
TRBV6-5,CASCSGGQGLTEAFF
TRBV6-6,CASNLQGSYEQYF
TRBV7-2,CASSLALRVAPSSYNEQFF
TRBV4-3,CASSQGQGFNYGYTF
TRBV5-1,CASSLGQGQAGETQYF
TRBV5-1,CASSSRYTSTDTQYF
TRBV28,CASSLRPGTGGTEAFF
TRBV4-3,CASSPQGKTNEKLFF